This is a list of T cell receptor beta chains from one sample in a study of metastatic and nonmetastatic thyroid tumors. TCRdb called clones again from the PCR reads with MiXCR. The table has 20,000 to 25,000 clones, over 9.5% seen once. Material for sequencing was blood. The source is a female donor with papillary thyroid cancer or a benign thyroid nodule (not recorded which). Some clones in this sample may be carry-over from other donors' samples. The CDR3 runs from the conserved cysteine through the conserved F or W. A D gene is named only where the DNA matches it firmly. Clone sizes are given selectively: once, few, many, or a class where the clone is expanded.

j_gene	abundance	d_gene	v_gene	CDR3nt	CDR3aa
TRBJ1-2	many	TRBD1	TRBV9	TGTGCCAGCAGCGTGGGACAGGGGGAAGCTGGCTACACCTTC	CASSVGQGEAGYTF
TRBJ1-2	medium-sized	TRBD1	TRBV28	TGTGCCAGCAGACTGGCGGGACAGGGCTATGGCTACACCTTC	CASRLAGQGYGYTF
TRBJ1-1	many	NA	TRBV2	TGTGCCAGCATCTTGACCGCGTTCCGAAAAGCTTTCTTT	CASILTAFRKAFF
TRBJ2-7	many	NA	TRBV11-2	TGTGCCAGCAGCTTAGAGGCGGGCTCCCCCTACGAGCAGTACTTC	CASSLEAGSPYEQYF
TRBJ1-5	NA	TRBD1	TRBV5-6	TGCCAGCAGCCGAGACAGGGGGTCGATCAGCCCCAGCATTTT	CQQPRQGVDQPQHF
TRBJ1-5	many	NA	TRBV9	TGTGCCAGCAGCGTAGGAGGAGGAGCTGGACAGCCCCAGCATTTT	CASSVGGGAGQPQHF
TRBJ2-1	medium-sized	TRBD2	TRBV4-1	TGCGCCAGCAGCCATGAGGGACTAGCGAACAGTGAGCAGTTCTTC	CASSHEGLANSEQFF
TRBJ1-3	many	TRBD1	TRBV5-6	TGTGCCAGCAGCTTGCCACGGACAGGAACTGGAAACACCATATATTTT	CASSLPRTGTGNTIYF
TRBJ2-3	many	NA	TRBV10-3	TGTGCCATCAGGAGGGGGTCCGACACAGATACGCAGTATTTT	CAIRRGSDTDTQYF
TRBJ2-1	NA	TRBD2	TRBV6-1	TGTGCCAGCATCCCACTAGCGGACAATGAGCAGTTCTTC	CASIPLADNEQFF
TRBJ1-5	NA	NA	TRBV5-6	TGTGCCAGCAGCTGGGGGACATCTTGGGGTCAGCCCCAGCATTTT	CASSWGTSWGQPQHF
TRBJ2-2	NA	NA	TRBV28	TGTGCCAGCAGTTACAGGGAAACCGGGGAGCTGTTTTTT	CASSYRETGELFF
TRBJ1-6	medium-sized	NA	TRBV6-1	TGTGCCAGCAGTGAAGACCGGGACGGAGATTCACCCCTCCACTTT	CASSEDRDGDSPLHF
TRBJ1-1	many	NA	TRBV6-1	TGTGCCAGCAGCTCAGGTTTCCCGGGTGTCACTGGAGCTTTCTTT	CASSSGFPGVTGAFF
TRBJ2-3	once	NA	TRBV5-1	TGCGCCAGCAGTTGGGTCCGCACAGATACGCAGTATTTT	CASSWVRTDTQYF
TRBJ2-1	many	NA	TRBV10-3	TGTGCCATCAGTGAGTCTGGCAGCTACAATGAGCAGTTCTTC	CAISESGSYNEQFF
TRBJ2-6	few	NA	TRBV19	TGTGCCAGTAGAGGGGCTGGGGCCAACGTCCTGACTTTC	CASRGAGANVLTF
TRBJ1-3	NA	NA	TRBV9	TGTGCCAGCAGAGTAGTAACAGGAGCTGGAAACACCATATATTTT	CASRVVTGAGNTIYF
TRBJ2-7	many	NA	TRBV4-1	TGCGCCAGCAGCCATTCTCCGTCCCGGCAGGGGAACGAGCAGTACTTC	CASSHSPSRQGNEQYF
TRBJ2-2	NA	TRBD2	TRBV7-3	TGTGCCAGCAAACGGGCGGGAGCGTCGGGCACCGGGGAGCTGTTTTTT	CASKRAGASGTGELFF
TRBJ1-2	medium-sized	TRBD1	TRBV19	TGTGCCAGTAGTCCGGACAGGGGTTTAGGCGGCTACACCTTC	CASSPDRGLGGYTF
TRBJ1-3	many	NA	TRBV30	TGTGCCTGGAGTGTACCAAAAAGCTCTGGAAACACCATATATTTT	CAWSVPKSSGNTIYF
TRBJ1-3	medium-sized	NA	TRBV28	TGTGCCAGCAGTTCAGGGGCTAACTCTGGAAACACCATATATTTT	CASSSGANSGNTIYF
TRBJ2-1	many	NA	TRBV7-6	TGTGCCAGCAGCTTGGGGAGTAATGAGCAGTTCTTC	CASSLGSNEQFF
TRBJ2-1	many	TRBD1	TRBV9	TGTGCCAGCAGCATAGCCGGGACAGGCGGGGAGCAGTTCTTC	CASSIAGTGGEQFF
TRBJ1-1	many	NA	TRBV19	TGTGCCAGTAGTATTAGGAACAGGGTAGAAGCTTTCTTT	CASSIRNRVEAFF
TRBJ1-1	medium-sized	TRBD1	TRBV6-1	TGTGCCAGCAGTGACCCCCAGGGGGCCAACACTGAAGCTTTCTTT	CASSDPQGANTEAFF
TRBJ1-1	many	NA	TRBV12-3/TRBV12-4	TGTGCCAGCAGTTTTGAGGGAGATGAAGCTTTCTTT	CASSFEGDEAFF
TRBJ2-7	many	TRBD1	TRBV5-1	TGCGCCAGCAGCTCCGGGACAGGGGGCCCCTACGAGCAGTACTTC	CASSSGTGGPYEQYF
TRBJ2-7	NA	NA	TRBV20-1	TGCAGTGCTAGGGGGGCCGTGCACTACGAGCAGTACTTC	CSARGAVHYEQYF
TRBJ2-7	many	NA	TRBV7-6	TGTGCCAGCAGCCTCAGAGTAGGGGGACATGGGGGCGAGCAGTACTTC	CASSLRVGGHGGEQYF
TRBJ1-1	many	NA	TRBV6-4	TGTGCCAGCAGAGTGGGATCCGGACGGGCTGAAGCTTTCTTT	CASRVGSGRAEAFF
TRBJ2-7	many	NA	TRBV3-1	TGTGCCAGCAAGGTTAGGGGGGCCTACGAGCAGTACTTC	CASKVRGAYEQYF
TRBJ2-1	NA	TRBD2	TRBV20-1	TGCAGTGCTAGAACTAGCGGGAGGGCCTATACCCACTACTACAATGATCAGTTCTTC	CSARTSGRAYTHYYNDQFF
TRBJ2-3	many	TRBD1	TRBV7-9	TGTGCCAGCAGCCCCCACAGGGGATCCACAGATACGCAGTATTTT	CASSPHRGSTDTQYF
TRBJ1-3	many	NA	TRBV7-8	TGTGCCAGCAGCTTCGGAATCTCTGGAAACACCATATATTTT	CASSFGISGNTIYF
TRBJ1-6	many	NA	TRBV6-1	TGTGCCAGCATTGAGGCCCCGACAGTCTCACCCCTCCACTTT	CASIEAPTVSPLHF
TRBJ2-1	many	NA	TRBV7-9	TGTGCCAGTCAATCCGGGGGTTACTACAATGAGCAGTTCTTC	CASQSGGYYNEQFF
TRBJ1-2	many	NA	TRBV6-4	TGTGCCAGCGCTGGACGATGGGTTAACTATGGCTACACCTTC	CASAGRWVNYGYTF
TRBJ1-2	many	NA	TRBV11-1	TGTGCCAGCAGCTTAGCGTCCCCGGGACTGAGCTATGGCTACACCTTC	CASSLASPGLSYGYTF
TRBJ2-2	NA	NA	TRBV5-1	TGCGCCAACAGCTTTGATTATACGGTTGCCACCGGGGAGCTGTTTTTT	CANSFDYTVATGELFF
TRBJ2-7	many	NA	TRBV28	TGTGCCAGCAGTTTAGCGGTCTACGAGCAGTACTTC	CASSLAVYEQYF
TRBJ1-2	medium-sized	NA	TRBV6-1	TGTGCCAGCAGTACGGAGTACCGGGGGGCCTATGGCTACACCTTC	CASSTEYRGAYGYTF
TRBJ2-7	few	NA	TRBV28	TGTGCCAGCAGCCGACATGTGGCCTACGAGCAGTACTTC	CASSRHVAYEQYF
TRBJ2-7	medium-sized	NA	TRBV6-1	TGTGCCAGCAGTTATGCAGGGAACTCCGAGCAGTACTTC	CASSYAGNSEQYF
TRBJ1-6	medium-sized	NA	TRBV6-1	TGTGCCAGCAGTGACCCGCGGACAGAGTATAATTCACCCCTCCACTTT	CASSDPRTEYNSPLHF
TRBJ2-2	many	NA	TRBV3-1	TGTGCCAGCAGCCCTTGGAACACCGGGGAGCTGTTTTTT	CASSPWNTGELFF
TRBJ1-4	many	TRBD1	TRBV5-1	TGCGCCAGCAGCCCGAGTTTTGACAGGGGTGAAAAACTGTTTTTT	CASSPSFDRGEKLFF
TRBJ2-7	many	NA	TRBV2	TGTGCCAGCAGTGTGACCTTGGAGGCCGAGCAGTACTTC	CASSVTLEAEQYF
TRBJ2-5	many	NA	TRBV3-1	TGTGCCAGCAGCCAAGTTATGACAGGACAAGAGACCCAGTACTTC	CASSQVMTGQETQYF
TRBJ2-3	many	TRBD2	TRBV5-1	TGCGCCAGCAGCTTGGGTCGGGGGGACTCCTCAGATACGCAGTATTTT	CASSLGRGDSSDTQYF
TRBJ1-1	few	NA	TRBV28	TGTGCCAGCAGGGGCTTGGCGGACACTGAAGCCTTCTTC	CASRGLADTEAFF
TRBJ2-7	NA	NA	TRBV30	TGTGCCTGGAGTCGTTGGGGAGGCGAGCAGTACTTC	CAWSRWGGEQYF
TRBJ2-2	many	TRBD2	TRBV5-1	TGCGCCAGCAGCACCGGGACTAGAACTTCCGGGGAGCTGTTTTTT	CASSTGTRTSGELFF
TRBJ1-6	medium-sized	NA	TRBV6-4	TGTGCCAGCACCCCACCAGGGTCCAGTTCACCCCTCCACTTT	CASTPPGSSSPLHF
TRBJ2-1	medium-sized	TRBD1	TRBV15	TGTGCCACCAGGGCCACCGGGACAGCGTACAATGAGCAGTTCTTC	CATRATGTAYNEQFF
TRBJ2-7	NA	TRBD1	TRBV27	TGTGCCAGCAGTCTAAACTTCCCGGGACAGGGTGGCACCTACGAGCAGTACTTC	CASSLNFPGQGGTYEQYF